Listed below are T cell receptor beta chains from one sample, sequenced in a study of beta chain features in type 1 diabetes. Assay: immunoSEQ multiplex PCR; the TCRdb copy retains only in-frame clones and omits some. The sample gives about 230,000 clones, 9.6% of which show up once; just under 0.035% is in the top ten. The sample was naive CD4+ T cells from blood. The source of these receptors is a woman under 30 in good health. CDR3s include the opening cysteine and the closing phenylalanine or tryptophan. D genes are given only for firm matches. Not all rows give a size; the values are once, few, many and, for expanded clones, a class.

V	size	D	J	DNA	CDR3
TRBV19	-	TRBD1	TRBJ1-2	TGTGCCAGTAGTGATTCCGGGACAGGGAACTATGGCTACACCTTC	CASSDSGTGNYGYTF
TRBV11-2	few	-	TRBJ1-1	TGTGCCAGCAGCTACCGACAGAACACTGAAGCTTTCTTT	CASSYRQNTEAFF
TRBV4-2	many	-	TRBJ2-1	TGTGCCAGCAGCCAAGGGTCAAACAGGGCGAGGAATGAGCAGTTCTTC	CASSQGSNRARNEQFF
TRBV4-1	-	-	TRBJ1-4	TGCGCCAGCAGCCAAGTTCAGCGCGAAAAACTGTTTTTT	CASSQVQREKLFF
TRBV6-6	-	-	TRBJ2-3	TGTGCCAGCAGTTACATTACAGGGAGTCGCGCAGATACGCAGTATTTT	CASSYITGSRADTQYF
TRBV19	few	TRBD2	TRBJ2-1	TGTGCCAGTAGTAGGCCCCCCGAAACTAGCGCCCACAATGAGCAGTTCTTC	CASSRPPETSAHNEQFF
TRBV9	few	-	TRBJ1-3	TGTGCCAGCAGCCGTAGCAGGGTACCTGGAAACACCATATATTTT	CASSRSRVPGNTIYF
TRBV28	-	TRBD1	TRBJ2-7	TGTGCCAGCAGTACCCCGGGACAGATTTACGAGCAGTACTTC	CASSTPGQIYEQYF
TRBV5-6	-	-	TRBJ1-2	TGTGCCAGCAGCTTGTACAGGACAGCCTATGGCTACACCTTC	CASSLYRTAYGYTF
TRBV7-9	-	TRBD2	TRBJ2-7	TGTGCCAGCAGCTACCCCGGGACTAGCGGGAGTAACTACGAGCAGTACTTC	CASSYPGTSGSNYEQYF
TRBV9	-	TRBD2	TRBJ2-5	TGTGCCAGCAGCCTGGGGACTAGCGGGAGTTTTGAGACCCAGTACTTC	CASSLGTSGSFETQYF
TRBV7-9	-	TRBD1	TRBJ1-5	TGTGCCAGCAGCCGCGCCGCTACAGGGGATAGCAATCAGCCCCAGCATTTT	CASSRAATGDSNQPQHF
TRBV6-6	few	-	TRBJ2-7	TGTGCCAGCAGTTACACCGGGACTCTAGACTACGAGCAGTACTTC	CASSYTGTLDYEQYF
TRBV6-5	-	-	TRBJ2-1	TGTGCCAGCAGTTACTTTGTCCAGGGTAGGAATGAGCAGTTCTTC	CASSYFVQGRNEQFF
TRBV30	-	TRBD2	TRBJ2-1	TGTGCCTGGAGTTATGGGACTAGCGGGAGACGGGGTGAGCAGTTCTTC	CAWSYGTSGRRGEQFF
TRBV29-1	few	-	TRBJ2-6	TGCAGCGTTGAAGATCAGGGCCCCTCTGGGGCCAACGTCCTGACTTTC	CSVEDQGPSGANVLTF
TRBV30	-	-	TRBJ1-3	TGTGCCTGGAGTGGCGGCTTAGAAAACACCATATATTTT	CAWSGGLENTIYF
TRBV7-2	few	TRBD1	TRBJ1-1	TGTGCCAGCAGCTTAGCCCCTTTCCGGGACAGGGATATGTCTGAAGCTTTCTTT	CASSLAPFRDRDMSEAFF
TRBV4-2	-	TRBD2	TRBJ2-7	TGTGCCAGCAGCCAAGATATAAGGGCGGGAGAGTCCTACGAGCAGTACTTC	CASSQDIRAGESYEQYF
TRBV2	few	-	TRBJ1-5	TGTGCCAGCGCAACCGGGGGCAATCAGCCCCAGCATTTT	CASATGGNQPQHF
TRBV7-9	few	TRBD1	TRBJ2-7	TGTGCCAGCAGCCCTGGACAGGGGCGCGACGAGCAGTACTTC	CASSPGQGRDEQYF
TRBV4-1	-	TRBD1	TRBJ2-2	TGCGCCAGCAGCCAGGGACAGGGGATAGGTGGGACCGGGGAGCTGTTTTTT	CASSQGQGIGGTGELFF
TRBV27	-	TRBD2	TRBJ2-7	TGTGCCAGCAGTTCCTTGACTAGCGGGAGTAGAAAGCAGTACTTC	CASSSLTSGSRKQYF
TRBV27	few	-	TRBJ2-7	TGTGCCAGCAGGTCCCAGACTGACTCCTACGAGCAGTACTTC	CASRSQTDSYEQYF
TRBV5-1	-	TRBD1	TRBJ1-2	TGCGCCAGCAGCGCAGGACAGGGGGCAGGTGGCTACACCTTC	CASSAGQGAGGYTF
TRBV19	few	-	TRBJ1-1	TGTGCCAGTAGTATAACAGGGACCGACACTGAAGCTTTCTTT	CASSITGTDTEAFF
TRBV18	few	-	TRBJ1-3	TGTGCCAGCTCACCGGGAGGCTCTGGAAACACCATATATTTT	CASSPGGSGNTIYF
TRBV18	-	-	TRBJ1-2	TGTGCCAGCTCACCCAAGTCGAGGAGCTCAAACCCGGGCTACACCTTC	CASSPKSRSSNPGYTF
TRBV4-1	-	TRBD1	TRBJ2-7	TGCGCCAGCAGCCAAACCGGGACAGGTGGCGACGAGCAGTACTTC	CASSQTGTGGDEQYF
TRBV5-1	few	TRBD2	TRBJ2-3	TGCGCCAGCAGCTTTAGCGGGGGGGCGACTGAAGATACGCAGTATTTT	CASSFSGGATEDTQYF
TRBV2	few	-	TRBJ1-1	TGTGCCAGCAGTGAAAGTCGGGGGGGAGTCGCTGAAGCTTTCTTT	CASSESRGGVAEAFF
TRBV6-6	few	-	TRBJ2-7	TGTGCCAGCAGCTTGTCAGTTGAGCAGTACTTC	CASSLSVEQYF